The rows below give T cell receptor beta chains drawn from one sample of a study of pediatric ulcerative colitis. Assay: immunoSEQ multiplex PCR; the TCRdb copy retains only in-frame clones and omits some. There are 54,000 or so clones in the sample; 75% to 90% occur only once, and approximately 1.5% lies in the top ten. The sample was blood. The receptors come from a boy aged 5-17 years who was a control in a study of pediatric ulcerative colitis. Each CDR3 is given with its conserved first and last residue. The D gene is left open where the match is weak. The size of a clone is reported for some rows only, either as once, few or many, or as a class for expanded clones.

d_call	v_call	clone_size	j_call	cdr3_aa	cdr3_nt
TRBD1	TRBV6-5	-	TRBJ1-5	CASSGQGEQPQHF	TGTGCCAGCAGTGGACAGGGGGAACAGCCCCAGCATTTT
TRBD2	TRBV27	once	TRBJ2-3	CASSLSSGTSGTDTQYF	TGTGCCAGCAGTTTATCATCCGGGACTAGCGGCACAGATACGCAGTATTTT
-	TRBV5-1	few	TRBJ1-2	CASSLAMTGYGYTF	TGCGCCAGCAGCTTGGCTATGACAGGATATGGCTACACCTTC
-	TRBV5-1	few	TRBJ1-1	CASSLDSSGTEAFF	TGCGCCAGCAGCTTGGACAGTTCAGGGACTGAAGCTTTCTTT
TRBD1	TRBV9	-	TRBJ1-1	CASSVDRGEAFF	TGTGCCAGCAGCGTAGACAGGGGGGAAGCTTTCTTT
-	TRBV5-1	once	TRBJ2-7	CASSLDGSSYEQYF	TGCGCCAGCAGCTTGGACGGGAGTTCCTACGAGCAGTACTTC
-	TRBV11-2	-	TRBJ2-2	CASSLAQLNTGELFF	TGTGCCAGCAGCTTAGCCCAGCTGAACACCGGGGAGCTGTTTTTT
-	TRBV30	-	TRBJ1-6	CAWSVQQGGSPLHF	TGTGCCTGGAGTGTACAGCAGGGAGGATCACCCCTCCACTTT
-	TRBV2	once	TRBJ1-6	CASSPIDGLASPLHF	TGTGCCAGCTCCCCCATCGACGGTTTGGCTTCACCCCTCCACTTT
-	TRBV10-1	once	TRBJ2-4	CASSEAGNKNIQYF	TGCGCCAGCAGTGAGGCCGGAAACAAAAACATTCAGTACTTC
-	TRBV7-9	-	TRBJ1-5	CASSLDSNQPQHF	TGTGCCAGCAGCTTGGACAGCAATCAGCCCCAGCATTTT
-	TRBV14	-	TRBJ2-1	CASSQWRGYNEQFF	TGTGCCAGCAGCCAGTGGCGGGGTTACAATGAGCAGTTCTTC
-	TRBV11-2	once	TRBJ2-3	CASSFGSDADTQYF	TGTGCCAGCAGCTTTGGGTCAGACGCAGATACGCAGTATTTT
-	TRBV19	-	TRBJ2-5	CASSIIPLGTQETQYF	TGTGCCAGTAGTATTATCCCCCTGGGCACTCAAGAGACCCAGTACTTC
-	TRBV20-1	once	TRBJ2-3	CSAGPPDTQYF	TGCAGTGCTGGGCCTCCAGATACGCAGTATTTT
-	TRBV5-5	-	TRBJ2-7	CASSFRTVSSYEQYF	TGTGCCAGCAGCTTCCGGACGGTGAGCTCCTACGAGCAGTACTTC
TRBD2	TRBV4-1	-	TRBJ2-1	CASRRLAGYNEQFF	TGCGCCAGCAGAAGGCTAGCGGGTTACAATGAGCAGTTCTTC
TRBD1	TRBV6-1	-	TRBJ1-4	CASSEAIGTGGEKLFF	TGTGCCAGCAGTGAAGCGATAGGGACAGGGGGCGAAAAACTGTTTTTT
-	TRBV6-5	-	TRBJ2-3	CASSYASFTDTQYF	TGTGCCAGCAGTTATGCCAGCTTCACAGATACGCAGTATTTT
-	TRBV11-2	-	TRBJ1-1	CASSLGREATEAFF	TGTGCCAGCAGCTTGGGCAGGGAGGCCACTGAAGCTTTCTTT
TRBD2	TRBV7-2	-	TRBJ2-1	CASSSASGWKYNEQFF	TGTGCCAGCAGCTCCGCTAGCGGGTGGAAGTACAATGAGCAGTTCTTC
TRBD1	TRBV6-5	-	TRBJ2-7	CATHGTGTYEQYF	TGTGCCACTCATGGGACAGGGACCTACGAGCAGTACTTC
-	TRBV9	-	TRBJ1-1	CASSVLDRLEGLGEAFF	TGTGCCAGCAGCGTCCTAGACAGGTTGGAAGGTTTAGGGGAAGCTTTCTTT
TRBD1	TRBV19	-	TRBJ2-7	CASRTGTGATYEQYF	TGTGCCAGTAGAACCGGGACAGGGGCTACCTACGAGCAGTACTTC